This T cell receptor (beta chain) was identified in a study of CD8 T cells in ankylosing spondylitis. By quantitative 5'-RACE with molecular barcodes, the TCR beta libraries were made. Each CDR3 protein is one row after TCRdb ran MiXCR on the 5' RACE reads. The repertoire holds hundreds of thousands of distinct CDR3 sequences, with roughly 10% as singletons. The CDR3 runs to 15 residues. Germline assignment: CDR1 SNHLY and CDR2 FYNNEI. Trimming stripped 5 bases from V and 9 bases from J, with 22 bases between. This clonotype was seen many times. Sequencing was carried out using blood, either unsorted or a sorted T cell fraction (not recorded which). This rearrangement joins TRBV2 to TRBJ2-5; TRBD1 might be the D (5 bases). The receptor's source is a male donor with ankylosing spondylitis or in good health (not recorded which). The CDR3 DNA sequence: TGTGCCAGCAGTACGCCGGACGGCTACCAAGGGGCCCAGTACTTC. It encodes CASSTPDGYQGAQYF.